This is a list of T cell receptor beta chains from one sample in a study of blood T cell repertoires in COVID-19. Clones were sequenced by immunoSEQ multiplex PCR, and TCRdb holds only the in-frame ones, with some missing. The sample yields 120,000 to 150,000 clones, 85% to 90% seen once. The sequenced sample consisted of peripheral blood. The receptor set was obtained from a woman aged 60-75 years with active COVID-19. Each CDR3 is given with its conserved first and last residue. D genes are given only for firm matches. A row's size may be missing; if present it is once, few, many or a size class.

abundance | j_gene | v_gene | d_gene | CDR3aa | CDR3nt
NA | TRBJ2-7 | TRBV27 | TRBD1 | CASSLTGPPYEQYF | TGTGCCAGCAGTTTGACAGGGCCGCCCTACGAGCAGTACTTC
NA | TRBJ1-1 | TRBV29-1 | NA | CSVRTFLNTEAFF | TGCAGCGTCCGGACATTTTTGAACACTGAAGCTTTCTTT
NA | TRBJ2-5 | TRBV7-8 | TRBD1 | CASSAHASRQGRQTQYF | TGTGCCAGCAGCGCCCACGCCTCTCGACAGGGTCGTCAGACCCAGTACTTC
NA | TRBJ2-5 | TRBV4-3 | NA | CASSQGGTPAVAQETQYF | TGCGCCAGCAGCCAGGGCGGGACCCCGGCCGTGGCCCAAGAGACCCAGTACTTC
NA | TRBJ2-7 | TRBV11-2 | NA | CASSLAGSYEQYF | TGTGCCAGCAGCTTAGCAGGGTCCTACGAGCAGTACTTC
NA | TRBJ2-7 | TRBV7-2 | TRBD2 | CASRPGLAGVHEQYF | TGTGCCAGCAGGCCGGGACTAGCGGGAGTCCACGAGCAGTACTTC
NA | TRBJ1-5 | TRBV10-3 | NA | CAISEGGGHQYGNQPQHF | TGTGCCATCAGTGAGGGGGGGGGACACCAATATGGCAATCAGCCCCAGCATTTT
NA | TRBJ2-5 | TRBV7-9 | NA | CASSLTGGQETQYF | TGTGCCAGCAGCTTAACCGGGGGACAAGAGACCCAGTACTTC
NA | TRBJ2-5 | TRBV30 | NA | CAWSEPLATQETQYF | TGTGCCTGGAGCGAACCTCTAGCGACTCAAGAGACCCAGTACTTC
NA | TRBJ1-2 | TRBV5-1 | NA | CASSLAGSDYGYTF | TGCGCCAGCAGCTTGGCCGGGAGCGACTATGGCTACACCTTC
NA | TRBJ1-5 | TRBV5-1 | NA | CASSPLPNQPQHF | TGCGCCAGCAGCCCTCTCCCCAATCAGCCCCAGCATTTT
NA | TRBJ2-1 | TRBV6-2/TRBV6-3 | NA | CASSKTSRVVNEQFF | TGTGCCAGCAGCAAGACTAGTAGGGTCGTAAATGAGCAGTTCTTC
once | TRBJ1-2 | TRBV14 | NA | CASSPRSSRYGYTF | TGTGCCAGCAGCCCTCGGTCCTCTCGGTATGGCTACACCTTC